The 20 T cell receptor beta chains in this list originate from one sample, sequenced in a study of response to subunit inactivated influenza vaccine. TCRdb ran MiXCR on the RT-PCR reads and lists one entry per CDR3 protein. This table has hundreds of thousands of distinct CDR3 sequences, around 25% appearing once. The sequenced sample was CD4+ T cells sorted from PBMCs, obtained roughly 5 days after vaccination. The receptors were sampled from a man aged 50 to 59 who received an inactivated influenza vaccine.

This rearrangement joins TRBV3-1 to TRBJ1-5, with D maybe TRBD1 (5 bases). Trimming shortened V by 0 bases and J by 3 bases, and 9 bases separated the two germline ends. The CDR3 runs 15 residues. Looked up from germline, CDR1 is LGHDT and CDR2 is YNNKEL (reference sequence). The CDR3 DNA is TGTGCCAGCAGCCAAGATTCAGGGAACAATCAGCCCCAGCATTTT. It codes for CASSQDSGNNQPQHF. Filled out from reference TRBV3-1 and TRBJ1-5, the complete variable domain reads DTAVSQTPKYLVTQMGNDKSIKCEQNLGHDTMYWYKQDSKKFLKIMFSYNNKELIINETVPNRFSPKSPDKAHLNLHINSLELGDSAVYFCASSQDSGNNQPQHFGDGTRLSIL.

The chain recombines TRBV6-1 with TRBJ1-5; TRBD1 matches 7 bases. With V trimmed by 11 bases and J by 4 bases, 8 bases remained unmatched. There are 13 residues in the CDR3. Germline CDR1 reads MNHNS; CDR2 reads SASEGT. This CDR3 reads CASKGDRNQPQHF. The CDR3 DNA reads TGTGCCTCTAAAGGGGACAGAAATCAGCCCCAGCATTTT.

This clonotype has more than one count but fewer than ten. The V and J genes are TRBV6-1 and TRBJ2-5; D perhaps matches TRBD1 (5 bases). V was cut by 5 bases and J by 4 bases, with 26 bases left in between. The germline V gene has CDR1 MNHNS and CDR2 SASEGT. The CDR3 is 18 amino acids. CDR3 region: CASSRQISGGTLGETQYF. CDR3 sequence (DNA): TGTGCCAGCAGTAGACAGATTTCGGGTGGTACCTTGGGAGAGACCCAGTACTTC.

The rearrangement joins TRBV3-1 to TRBJ2-1; D is unresolved. The V end lost 2 bases, the J end lost 5 bases, and 13 bases lay between the germline ends. CDR1 is LGHDT, CDR2 YNNKEL, per germline (reference sequence). The CDR3 sequence is 15 residues long. The DNA of the CDR3 is TGTGCCAGCAGCCAAAAAGGTTCCGGTAACAATGAGCAGTTCTTC. Translation: CASSQKGSGNNEQFF.

This clonotype was observed a handful of times. This chain connects TRBV4-2 to TRBJ2-1, with no clear D. This CDR3 has 16 residues. Trimming removed 1 base at V and 10 bases at J, with 20 bases between. Germline V CDR1 and CDR2: LGHNA, YNFKEQ. The CDR3 sequence: CASSQVLSTPPKEQFF. CDR3 nucleotides: TGTGCCAGCAGCCAAGTTTTATCGACTCCGCCCAAGGAGCAGTTCTTC.

CDR3 loop: CASRSGRFETQYF. The CDR3, as DNA: TGTGCCAGCAGGTCGGGGCGTTTTGAGACCCAGTACTTC. The J gene is TRBJ2-5, the V gene TRBV12-3 or TRBV12-4; either TRBD1 or TRBD2 may fit D (5 bases each). With 6 bases removed from V and 5 bases from J, the gap between germline ends came to 13 bases. The CDR3 spans 13 residues.

This clonotype turned up a few times. The CDR3 protein is CASSLDSRGGIIKTQYF. CDR3 DNA sequence: TGTGCCAGCAGCTTAGATAGTCGGGGGGGCATTATAAAGACCCAGTACTTC. The chain links TRBV11-2 to TRBJ2-5, with 8 nucleotides matching TRBD2. CDR1 and CDR2 (germline): SGHAT, FQNNGV. The CDR3 has 17 residues. Losses at the gene ends were 0 bases for V and 6 bases for J; bases not matched to a gene: 12.

In this sample, this clonotype turned up a few times. The chain couples TRBV20-1 to TRBJ1-4; possible D gene TRBD1, 5 bases. CDR3 size: 14 residues. Trimming took off 6 bases at V and 6 bases at J, with 17 bases between the two ends. Germline lookup yields CDR1 DFQATT and CDR2 SNEGSKA (reference sequence). CDR3 DNA sequence: TGCAGTGCCCCGCGGGGGGGGTCCTATGAAAAACTGTTTTTT. It yields the protein CSAPRGGSYEKLFF.

The rearrangement uses TRBV10-1 and TRBJ2-7, with 8 nucleotides matching TRBD1. Per germline, CDR1 WNHNN and CDR2 SYGVQD (reference sequence). The length of the CDR3 is 15 residues. The trim removed 6 bases at V and 7 bases at J, leaving 14 bases unmatched. In nucleotides, the CDR3 is TGCGCCAGCAGCGATGTCCCGGGACAGGTCCCGGAGCAGTACTTC. Translation: CASSDVPGQVPEQYF.

This rearrangement joins TRBV7-9 to TRBJ2-5, with D possibly being TRBD2 (5 bases). Germline values: CDR1 SEHNR, CDR2 FQNEAQ (reference sequence). The CDR3 runs to 17 residues. Trimming took off 1 base at V and 0 bases at J, with 15 bases between the two ends. CDR3 region: CASSLVSVGLYQETQYF. CDR3 coding DNA: TGTGCCAGCAGCTTAGTCTCTGTAGGACTCTACCAAGAGACCCAGTACTTC.

The chain couples TRBV5-6 to TRBJ2-1, with 14 bases identical to TRBD2. Trimming removed 4 bases from V and 1 base from J; junction bases left unmatched: 4. The CDR3 extends over 17 amino acids. Looked up from germline, CDR1 is SGHDT and CDR2 is YYEEEE. This CDR3 reads CASSRLAGGPSYNEQFF. The CDR3 DNA follows: TGTGCCAGCAGCCGACTAGCGGGGGGGCCTTCCTACAATGAGCAGTTCTTC.

The V gene is TRBV2, the J gene TRBJ2-3, with D tentatively TRBD2 (6 bases). Deletions cut 4 bases from V and 5 bases from J, with 13 bases between. The CDR3 has 14 residues. Germline CDR1 SNHLY, CDR2 FYNNEI. CDR3 DNA: TGTGCCAGCAGTGCGACTAGAGGACTAGATACGCAGTATTTT. As protein: CASSATRGLDTQYF.

The V gene is TRBV2, the J gene TRBJ2-7, with 7 bases aligning to TRBD1. There are 14 residues in the CDR3. J lost 0 bases, V lost 6 bases, and 5 bases had no gene match. CDR1 is SNHLY, CDR2 FYNNEI, per germline. This CDR3 is CASREGQISYEQYF. CDR3 in DNA: TGTGCCAGCAGAGAGGGACAGATCTCCTACGAGCAGTACTTC.

This clonotype was found a few times. As DNA, the CDR3 is TGTGCCAGCAGCGTAGATCAGACCCATCGCTACGAGCAGTACTTC. Residues: CASSVDQTHRYEQYF. The rearrangement joins TRBV9 to TRBJ2-7; no clear D. Trimming left V 0 bases short and J 3 bases short, with 13 bases between. The germline CDR1 and CDR2 sequences are SGDLS and YYNGEE. The CDR3 runs to 15 residues.

This chain links TRBV21-1 with TRBJ2-7. TRBV21-1 is an annotated pseudogene. The CDR3 is 15 amino acids. The CDR3 region is CASRNRDRRSYEQYF. In DNA, the CDR3 is TGTGCCAGCAGAAACCGGGACAGGAGATCCTACGAGCAGTACTTC.

The chain has TRBV20-1 and TRBJ1-5; weak D call: TRBD1 (6 bases). This CDR3 is 15 amino acids long. The V end lost 2 bases, the J end lost 1 base, and 12 bases lay between the germline ends. Germline V gene sequence: CDR1 DFQATT, CDR2 SNEGSKA (reference sequence). CDR3 loop: CSARFTGPSNQPQHF. CDR3 coding DNA: TGCAGTGCTAGATTTACAGGGCCAAGCAATCAGCCCCAGCATTTT.

The genes are TRBV28 and TRBJ1-5; perhaps TRBD1 as D (6 bases). Germline V CDR1 and CDR2: MDHEN, SYDVKM. Trimming took 6 bases from V and 3 from J, leaving 15 bases between them. The CDR3 length is 15 residues. CDR3 sequence (DNA): TGTGCCAGCAGCTGGGGGGACACTTTCAATCAGCCCCAGCATTTT. Translation gives CASSWGDTFNQPQHF.

The table lists this clonotype with a few counts. The CDR3 is CASSFRLDNQPQHF. The DNA of the CDR3 is TGTGCCAGCAGCTTTCGGCTGGACAATCAGCCCCAGCATTTT. This rearrangement joins TRBV5-6 to TRBJ1-5; D unresolved. V was clipped by 2 bases and J by 3 bases, with 9 bases between them. CDR1 and CDR2 from the germline V gene are SGHDT and YYEEEE. The CDR3 is 14 amino acids.

This clonotype has a handful of counts. The chain recombines TRBV10-3 with TRBJ2-7; 10 nucleotides align to TRBD2. This CDR3 contains 15 residues. Per the germline V gene, CDR1 is ENHRY and CDR2 is SYGVKD. J was trimmed by 6 bases and V by 0 bases; bases with no gene match: 5. The CDR3 loop reads CAISESGLAVREQYF. In nucleotides, the CDR3 is TGTGCCATCAGTGAGTCCGGACTAGCGGTACGCGAGCAGTACTTC.

This clonotype was counted between two and nine times. The rearrangement joins TRBV6-5 to TRBJ1-6, with D possibly TRBD1 on 6 matching bases. CDR1 MNHEY and CDR2 SVGAGI come from the germline V gene. Trimming left V 2 bases short and J 11 bases short, with 10 bases between. This CDR3 has 13 residues. The DNA for the CDR3 is TGTGCCAGCAGTTACGGGGGGCGAACACCCCTCCACTTT. It encodes CASSYGGRTPLHF.